The next 15 T cell receptor beta chains were all read from a single sample in a study of spatial heterogeneity in lung cancer. The time point: sample taken at primary tumor resection. Unsorted whole RNA of tumor, nontumor lung or frozen PBMC was sequenced. Each CDR3 protein is one row after TCRdb ran MiXCR on the 5' RACE reads. This sample has 7,000 to 8,000 distinct CDR3 sequences, with around 7% found just once. Sequenced here: PBMCs, sampled at surgery. These receptor sequences come from a male donor with early-stage non-small cell lung cancer.

The sample holds many counts of this clonotype. Since the library was made to target alpha chains, this beta chain is a stray read and its abundance is not meaningful. This chain connects TRBV5-1 to TRBJ2-3; D is unresolved. This CDR3 is built from 14 residues. Deletions cut 0 bases from V and 1 base from J, with 6 bases between. Germline V gene lookup returns CDR1 SGHRS and CDR2 YFSETQ. CDR3 DNA sequence: TGCGCCAGCAGCTTGGCCCAGGGCACAGATACGCAGTATTTT. The encoded protein is CASSLAQGTDTQYF. Full variable domain (outside the CDR3, taken from reference TRBV5-1 and TRBJ2-3): KAGVTQTPRYLIKTRGQQVTLSCSPISGHRSVSWYQQTPGQGLQFLFEYFSETQRNKGNFPGRFSGRQFSNSRSEMNVSTLELGDSALYLCASSLAQGTDTQYFGPGTRLTVL.

This clonotype appeared many times. This beta chain came through as a stray read in a library set up for alpha chains, and its size says little. This chain links TRBV28 with TRBJ2-3, with 7 bases that match TRBD2. The ends lost 8 bases at V and 1 base at J; junction bases unmatched: 9. In germline, CDR1 is MDHEN, CDR2 SYDVKM. The CDR3 is made up of 15 amino acids. CDR3 DNA sequence: TGTGCCAGCGGGCCGCGGGGGAGAGGCACAGATACGCAGTATTTT. Residues: CASGPRGRGTDTQYF. The full variable domain, its missing parts supplied by reference TRBV28 and TRBJ2-3, is DVKVTQSSRYLVKRTGEKVFLECVQDMDHENMFWYRQDPGLGLRLIYFSYDVKMKEKGDIPEGYSVSREKKERFSLILESASTNQTSMYLCASGPRGRGTDTQYFGPGTRLTVL.

This clonotype was recorded at least ten times. This beta chain is a stray sequence in a library constructed for alpha chains; its clone size is not meaningful. The rearrangement uses TRBV5-1 and TRBJ2-7, with 10 bases matching TRBD2. Losses at the gene ends were 2 bases for V and 2 bases for J; bases not matched to a gene: 7. The germline V gene encodes CDR1 SGHRS and CDR2 YFSETQ. This CDR3 has 16 residues. The CDR3 region has the DNA TGCGCCAGCAGCTTAGGGGGGACTAGCGCAACCTACGAGCAGTACTTC. Residues: CASSLGGTSATYEQYF.

This clonotype was found many times. This beta chain is an unintended read in a library built for alpha chains; its size means little. The chain employs TRBV28 and TRBJ2-5; no clear D. Germline V CDR1 and CDR2: MDHEN, SYDVKM. The ends were cut back, 4 bases at V and 0 bases at J, with 12 bases in the middle. The CDR3 runs 15 residues. The CDR3 sequence: CASSWTDAYQETQYF. The DNA of the CDR3 is TGTGCCAGCAGTTGGACGGACGCGTACCAAGAGACCCAGTACTTC.

Ten or more counts support this clonotype. As an off-target read in a library built for alpha chains, this beta chain has a frequency of little significance. J is TRBJ2-1 and V is TRBV5-6; 13 bases map to TRBD2. Trimming took 4 bases from V and 4 from J; bases not matched to a gene: 5. The CDR3 is made up of 16 amino acids. The V gene's germline CDR1 is SGHDT and CDR2 YYEEEE. Here the CDR3 reads CASSLGTSGIYNEQFF. As DNA, the CDR3 is TGTGCCAGCAGCCTAGGGACTAGCGGGATATACAATGAGCAGTTCTTC.

This clonotype occurred many times. This beta chain lies outside the target of a library built for alpha chains; its clone size means little. This chain uses TRBV28 with TRBJ1-3; D ambiguous. CDR1 and CDR2 (germline): MDHEN, SYDVKM. The CDR3 is made up of 14 amino acids. Trimming cost V 3 bases and J 0 bases, with 6 bases left between them. CDR3 residues: CASSFGDSGNTIYF. The CDR3 nucleotides are TGTGCCAGCAGTTTCGGGGACTCTGGAAACACCATATATTTT.

This clonotype was counted many times. Little can be read into the size of this beta chain, an off-target read in a library designed for alpha chains. The rearrangement joins TRBV3-1 to TRBJ2-3; D uncertain. Germline CDR1 is LGHDT and CDR2 is YNNKEL (reference sequence). The CDR3 sequence is 15 residues long. Trimming removed 0 bases at V and 3 bases at J, with 10 bases between. The CDR3 DNA sequence: TGTGCCAGCAGCCAAGATATCGGTGTAACAGATACGCAGTATTTT. This sequence encodes CASSQDIGVTDTQYF.

This clonotype was detected ten times or more. Since the library was made to target alpha chains, this beta chain is a stray read and its abundance is not meaningful. CDR3 in amino acids: CASSLAPGSFGYTF. DNA of the CDR3: TGTGCCAGCAGCTTAGCGCCGGGGTCCTTCGGCTACACCTTC. This chain joins TRBV7-8 and TRBJ1-2; D gene unclear. The V and J ends lost 0 bases and 8 bases respectively, with 13 bases between them. Germline assignment: CDR1 SGHVS and CDR2 FQNEAQ. The CDR3 runs to 14 residues.

This clonotype showed up just a few times. This beta chain was picked up by a library intended for alpha chains and is off target, so its count carries little meaning. The chain carries TRBV7-8 and TRBJ2-2, with 7 bases aligning to TRBD1. From germline, CDR1 is SGHVS and CDR2 FQNEAQ. J gave up 0 bases and V 6 bases, and 4 bases lay outside the gene matches. The CDR3 length is 15 residues. The CDR3 region is CASRETGTNTGELFF. The CDR3 nucleotides are TGTGCCAGCAGGGAGACAGGGACGAACACCGGGGAGCTGTTTTTT.

This clonotype was counted ten times or more. Since the library was made to target alpha chains, this beta chain is a stray read and its abundance is not meaningful. This chain connects TRBV5-1 to TRBJ2-5; D perhaps matches TRBD2 (5 bases). This CDR3 is 13 amino acids long. V lost 6 bases and J 2 bases, leaving 11 bases between the germline ends. The germline gives CDR1 SGHRS, CDR2 YFSETQ. Written as DNA, the CDR3 is TGCGCCAGCACCCGGACTGCACAAGAGACCCAGTACTTC. Its translation: CASTRTAQETQYF.

This clonotype has a count of ten or more. Being off target in a library aimed at alpha chains, this beta chain has a size of little meaning. This chain uses TRBV6-6 with TRBJ2-5, with 11 positions matching TRBD2. The V segment lost 8 bases and the J segment 5 bases; nucleotides outside the gene matches: 7. The CDR3 has 14 residues. CDR1 and CDR2 from the germline V gene are MNHNY and SVGAGI (reference sequence). This CDR3 reads CASVLAGGGETQYF. CDR3 nucleotide sequence: TGTGCCAGCGTCCTAGCGGGGGGCGGGGAGACCCAGTACTTC.

In this sample, this clonotype turned up a few times. This beta chain represents an off-target read in a library built for alpha chains; its size is of limited meaning. The rearrangement joins TRBV11-3 to TRBJ2-2, with unresolved D. The CDR3 totals 13 residues. Germline CDR1 is SGHNT and CDR2 is YENEEA. The germline V and J ends were trimmed by 1 base and 6 bases, with 6 bases remaining between them. CDR3 bases: TGTGCCAGCAGCTTAGGAACACCCGGGGAGCTGTTTTTT. Its translation is CASSLGTPGELFF.

This clonotype was recorded many times. As an off-target read in a library built for alpha chains, this beta chain has a frequency of little significance. This sequence joins TRBV12-3 or TRBV12-4 and TRBJ2-1; no reliable D call. The CDR3 length is 12 residues. Trimming pared 6 bases from V and 12 bases from J, leaving 15 bases between. The DNA for the CDR3 is TGTGCCAGCAGCCCCCCCGGATGGGGGCAGTTCTTC. This codes for CASSPPGWGQFF.

In its sample, this clonotype was seen many times. Within a library made for alpha chains, this beta chain is off target, and its count is uninformative. Written as DNA, the CDR3 is TGTGCCAGCAGCCCGGGGGGGAGCACAGATACGCAGTATTTT. This encodes CASSPGGSTDTQYF. The chain carries TRBV3-1 and TRBJ2-3, with TRBD2 matching over 8 bases. The V gene end was trimmed by 4 bases and the J gene end by 0 bases; junction bases not matched to a gene: 0. The CDR3 length is 14 residues. CDR1 LGHDT and CDR2 YNNKEL come from the germline V gene (reference sequence).

This clonotype was observed many times. Being off target in a library aimed at alpha chains, this beta chain has a size of little meaning. This chain connects TRBV20-1 to TRBJ1-1; 7 bases match TRBD1. V trimming: 8 bases; J trimming: 2 bases; junction bases outside the gene matches: 11. Germline CDR1 DFQATT, CDR2 SNEGSKA (reference sequence). The CDR3 consists of 14 residues. CDR3 residues: CSSKRQGLNTEAFF. The CDR3 bases are TGCAGTTCAAAGAGACAGGGCCTAAACACTGAAGCTTTCTTT.